These 9 T cell receptor beta chains originate from one sample sequenced in a study of identical twins. In TCRdb, the 5' RACE reads were re-called with MiXCR into one record per CDR3 protein. The repertoire holds approximately 230,000 distinct CDR3 sequences, with 5.5% to 7.5% as singletons. This sample also appeared in a second study, on T cells expressing NK-cell markers.

Sequenced: CD8+ T cells sorted from blood. The receptor source for this set is a woman between 18 and 29 years old in good health.

The V and J genes are TRBV14 and TRBJ2-1, with 10 bases aligning to TRBD1. The CDR3 totals 17 residues. The V segment lost 1 base and the J segment 8 bases; nucleotides outside the gene matches: 11. Germline V gene data show CDR1 as SGHDN and CDR2 as FVKESK. DNA for the CDR3: TGTGCCAGCAGCCAAGGGGTGGGGACAGGGGTCCGGGATGAGCAGTTCTTC. This codes for CASSQGVGTGVRDEQFF.

This clonotype was observed a few times. The chain uses TRBV2 and TRBJ2-5; possibly TRBD2 for D (5 bases). Deletions cut 3 bases from V and 2 bases from J, with 10 bases between. The germline CDR1 and CDR2 sequences are SNHLY and FYNNEI. The CDR3 consists of 14 residues. The CDR3 loop is CASSDSLAQETQYF. CDR3 bases: TGTGCCAGCAGTGATTCCCTAGCACAAGAGACCCAGTACTTC. Complete variable domain (other parts from reference TRBV2 and TRBJ2-5): EPEVTQTPSHQVTQMGQEVILRCVPISNHLYFYWYRQILGQKVEFLVSFYNNEISEKSEIFDDQFSVERPDGSNFTLKIRSTKLEDSAMYFCASSDSLAQETQYFGPGTRLLVL.

The rearrangement joins TRBV27 to TRBJ2-7, with TRBD2 matching 8 bases. Germline lookup yields CDR1 MNHEY and CDR2 SMNVEV (reference sequence). There are 17 residues in the CDR3. Trimming took 7 bases from V and 1 from J; bases not matched to a gene: 15. CDR3 in amino acids: CASTGGGGGPASYEQYF. Here the CDR3 DNA reads TGTGCCAGCACCGGGGGGGGAGGGGGGCCAGCGTCCTACGAGCAGTACTTC.

This clonotype was recorded a few times. The J gene is TRBJ2-7, the V gene TRBV6-1; 10 bases line up with TRBD2. The CDR3 has 15 residues. V shed 6 bases, J shed 6 bases, and the junction held 11 bases outside the gene matches. Germline CDR1 is MNHNS and CDR2 is SASEGT. In DNA form, the CDR3 reads TGTGCCAGCAGCCTTATAGCGGGAGGCTTCGGCGAGCAGTACTTC. Translating gives CASSLIAGGFGEQYF.

There are many counts of this clonotype. The chain joins TRBV29-1 to TRBJ2-1; TRBD1 aligns across 8 bases. The CDR3 is 13 residues long. Germline-derived CDR1 and CDR2 are SQVTM and ANQGSEA. After removal of 7 bases from V and 8 bases from J, the junction contained 10 bases not matched to a gene. The CDR3 is CSAAETGVDEQFF. As DNA, the CDR3 is TGCAGCGCTGCGGAGACAGGGGTCGATGAGCAGTTCTTC.

This clonotype has a handful of counts. This chain joins TRBV5-5 and TRBJ1-4; D gene ambiguous. The germline gives CDR1 SGHKS, CDR2 YYEKEE (reference sequence). This CDR3 has 12 amino acids. V gave up 3 bases and J gave up 5 bases, with 5 bases separating them. In DNA form, the CDR3 reads TGTGCCAGCAGCTCCGAAAATGAAAAACTGTTTTTT. This gives the protein CASSSENEKLFF.

This clonotype occurred many times. V and J are TRBV4-1 and TRBJ2-7; no firm D call. Germline assignment: CDR1 MGHRA and CDR2 YSYEKL. CDR3 length: 15 amino acids. The ends were cut back, 2 bases at V and 9 bases at J, with 20 bases in the middle. CDR3 region: CASSQFKIRPRAQYF. DNA of the CDR3: TGCGCCAGCAGCCAATTCAAGATCAGGCCTAGGGCGCAGTACTTC.

The rearrangement links TRBV7-9 to TRBJ2-1, with a possible D match to TRBD2 (6 bases). The CDR3 is 15 amino acids. V lost 5 bases and J 5 bases, leaving 16 bases between the germline ends. Germline CDR1 is SEHNR and CDR2 is FQNEAQ (reference sequence). CDR3 amino acids: CASSPPGGADNEQFF. In DNA form, the CDR3 reads TGTGCCAGCAGCCCCCCCGGCGGGGCCGACAATGAGCAGTTCTTC.

Concerning this clonotype itself: A junction boundary mismatches the germline segment, possibly from a read error. The chain combines TRBV6-1 with TRBJ1-2; unclear D gene. From germline, CDR1 is MNHNS and CDR2 SASEGT. This CDR3 has 8 amino acids. In nucleotides, the CDR3 is TGTGCCAGCAGTGATGTGTACTTC. Translation: CASSDVYF.